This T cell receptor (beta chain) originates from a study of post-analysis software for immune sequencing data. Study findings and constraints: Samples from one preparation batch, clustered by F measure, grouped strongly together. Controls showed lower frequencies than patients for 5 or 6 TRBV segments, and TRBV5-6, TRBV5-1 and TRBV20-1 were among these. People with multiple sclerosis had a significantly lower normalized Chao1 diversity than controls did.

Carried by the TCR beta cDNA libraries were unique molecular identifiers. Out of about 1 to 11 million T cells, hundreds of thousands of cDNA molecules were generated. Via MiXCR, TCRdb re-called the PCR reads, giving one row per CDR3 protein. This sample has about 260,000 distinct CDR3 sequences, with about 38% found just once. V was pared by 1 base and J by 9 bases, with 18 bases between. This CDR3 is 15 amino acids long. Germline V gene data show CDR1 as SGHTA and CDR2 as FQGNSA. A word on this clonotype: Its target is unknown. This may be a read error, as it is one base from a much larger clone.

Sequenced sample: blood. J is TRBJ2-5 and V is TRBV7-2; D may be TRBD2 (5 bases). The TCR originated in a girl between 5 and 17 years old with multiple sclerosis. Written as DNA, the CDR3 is TGTGCCAGCAGCTTAGTTGCCCTCCGATCGGAGGCCCAGTACTTC. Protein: CASSLVALRSEAQYF.